This T cell receptor (beta chain) was captured in a study of blood T cell repertoires in COVID-19. Study-wide context: There were acute and convalescent COVID-19 samples, and they came from the United States, Italy and Spain. Nucleic acid was either cDNA or gDNA, and it came from T cells, B-cell-depleted T cells, or PBMCs.

Original analysis: Amplification of reference gene primers was used by the study to estimate nucleated cell counts. The protocol was immunoSEQ multiplex PCR, while the TCRdb copy is restricted to in-frame clones and leaves out a portion. The V and J calls and clone size were taken over from that table, and D and trimming were inferred from the DNA. The sample holds 300,000 to 350,000 clones, around 87% seen once. Germline V lookup: CDR1 SGDLS, CDR2 YYNGEE. The CDR3 totals 13 residues. This chain links TRBV9 with TRBJ2-2, with 11 bases aligning to TRBD2. The sequence derives from a man younger than 35 with active or convalescent COVID-19. The sample was peripheral blood. CDR3 region: CATGTSGTGELFF. CDR3 bases: TGTGCTACCGGGACTAGCGGCACCGGGGAGCTGTTTTTT.